This record covers a single T cell receptor beta chain. Antigen: not known. The entry originates in a study of T cell responses to AZD1222 COVID-19 vaccine. The method was immunoSEQ multiplex PCR; TCRdb's version includes in-frame clones alone and lacks a portion of them. The sample shows approximately 180,000 clones, 88% of them seen only once. Germline V CDR1 and CDR2: MDHEN, SYDVKM. V lost 6 bases to trimming and J lost 1 base, with 6 bases between them. The CDR3 is made up of 12 amino acids. Study observations and caveats: All repertoire sampling was performed exclusively after the peak T cell response.

V usage is TRBV28 and J usage is TRBJ1-1; D remains unclear. The receptor was isolated from an adult who received the AZD1222 COVID-19 vaccine. The sample here was peripheral blood, taken 28 days after the second AZD1222 dose. CDR3 coding DNA: TGTGCCAGCAGACCCCGGAACACTGAAGCTTTCTTT. It translates to CASRPRNTEAFF.